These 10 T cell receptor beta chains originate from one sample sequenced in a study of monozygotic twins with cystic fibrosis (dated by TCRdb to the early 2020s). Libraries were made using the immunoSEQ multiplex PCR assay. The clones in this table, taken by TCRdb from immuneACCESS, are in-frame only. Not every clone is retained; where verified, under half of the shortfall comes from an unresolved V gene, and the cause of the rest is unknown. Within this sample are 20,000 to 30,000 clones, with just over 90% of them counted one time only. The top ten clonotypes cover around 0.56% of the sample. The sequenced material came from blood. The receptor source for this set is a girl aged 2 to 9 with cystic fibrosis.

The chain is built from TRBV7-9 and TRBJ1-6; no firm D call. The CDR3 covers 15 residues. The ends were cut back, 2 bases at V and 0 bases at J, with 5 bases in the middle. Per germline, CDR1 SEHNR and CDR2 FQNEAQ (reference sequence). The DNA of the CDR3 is TGTGCCAGCAGCTTAAGAAGCTCCTATAATTCACCCCTCCACTTT. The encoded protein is CASSLRSSYNSPLHF.

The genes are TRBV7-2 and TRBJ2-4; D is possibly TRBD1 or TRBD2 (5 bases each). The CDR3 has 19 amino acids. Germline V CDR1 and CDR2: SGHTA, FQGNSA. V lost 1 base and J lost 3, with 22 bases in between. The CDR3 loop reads CASSLDGGSAVRGKNIQYF. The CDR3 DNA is TGTGCCAGCAGCTTAGATGGGGGTTCAGCCGTTAGGGGCAAAAACATTCAGTACTTC.

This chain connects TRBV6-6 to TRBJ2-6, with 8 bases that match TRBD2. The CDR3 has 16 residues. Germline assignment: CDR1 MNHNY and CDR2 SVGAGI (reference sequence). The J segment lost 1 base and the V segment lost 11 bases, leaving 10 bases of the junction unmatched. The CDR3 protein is CASGGAFRSGANVLTF. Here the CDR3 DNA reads TGTGCCTCGGGGGGGGCCTTTAGATCTGGGGCCAACGTCCTGACTTTC.

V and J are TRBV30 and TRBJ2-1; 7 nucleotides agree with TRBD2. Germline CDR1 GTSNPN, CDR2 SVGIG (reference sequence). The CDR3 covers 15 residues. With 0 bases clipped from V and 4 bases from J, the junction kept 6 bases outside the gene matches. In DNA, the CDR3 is TGTGCCTGGAGTGTTTTCGGGACTACTTACAATGAGCAGTTCTTC. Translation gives CAWSVFGTTYNEQFF.

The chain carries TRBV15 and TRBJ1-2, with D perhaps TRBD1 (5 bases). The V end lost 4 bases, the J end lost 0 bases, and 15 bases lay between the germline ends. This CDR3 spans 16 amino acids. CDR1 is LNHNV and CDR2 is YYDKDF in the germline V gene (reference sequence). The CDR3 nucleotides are TGTGCCACCAGCACAGCGAGGGGCAGGGCTAACTATGGCTACACCTTC. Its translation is CATSTARGRANYGYTF.

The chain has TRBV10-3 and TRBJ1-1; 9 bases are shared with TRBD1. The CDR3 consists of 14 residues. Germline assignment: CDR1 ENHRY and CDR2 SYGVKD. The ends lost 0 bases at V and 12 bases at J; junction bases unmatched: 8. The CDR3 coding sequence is TGTGCCATCAGTGAGTCGCGGGGGGACAGGGAAACTTTCTTT. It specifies CAISESRGDRETFF.

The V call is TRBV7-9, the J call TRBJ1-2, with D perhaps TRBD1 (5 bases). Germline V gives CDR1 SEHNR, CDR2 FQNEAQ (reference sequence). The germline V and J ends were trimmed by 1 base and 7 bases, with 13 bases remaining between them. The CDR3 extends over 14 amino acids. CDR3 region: CASSLGQGSAGYTF. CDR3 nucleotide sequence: TGTGCCAGCAGCTTAGGTCAGGGTTCGGCTGGCTACACCTTC.

The CDR3 sequence: CASRRGGGQETQYF. DNA for the CDR3: TGTGCCAGCCGACGGGGAGGGGGCCAAGAGACCCAGTACTTC. The chain links TRBV6-5 to TRBJ2-5; tentative D call: TRBD2 (7 bases). Germline assignment: CDR1 MNHEY and CDR2 SVGAGI. V was clipped by 8 bases and J by 1 base, with 14 bases between them. The CDR3 runs 14 residues.

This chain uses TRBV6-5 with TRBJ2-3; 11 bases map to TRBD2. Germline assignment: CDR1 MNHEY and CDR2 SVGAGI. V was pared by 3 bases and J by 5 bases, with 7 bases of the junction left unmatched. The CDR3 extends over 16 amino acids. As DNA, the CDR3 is TGTGCCAGCAGTTATGCTAGCGGGGGGCTTGGAGATACGCAGTATTTT. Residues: CASSYASGGLGDTQYF.

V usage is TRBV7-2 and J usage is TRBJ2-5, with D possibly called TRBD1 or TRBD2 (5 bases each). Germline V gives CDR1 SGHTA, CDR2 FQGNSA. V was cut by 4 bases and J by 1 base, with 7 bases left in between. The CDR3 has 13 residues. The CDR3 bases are TGTGCCAGCAGCTCCGGGGCCCAAGAGACCCAGTACTTC. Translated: CASSSGAQETQYF.